This TCR beta chain is from a study of T cell clonality in common variable immunodeficiency (dated by TCRdb to 2013 to 2016). The research as a whole found: Correlations between repertoire features and clinical complications were limited by patient heterogeneity within the CVID cohort. CVID TCRbeta sequences were reported to have fewer deletions and N-nucleotide insertions and to lack highly modified clones with 13 or more V deletions. According to the authors, finding the cause of the higher clonality in CVID would require sequencing the repertoires of T cell subpopulations. Increased TCRbeta clonality was found in CVID subjects compared with healthy controls (t-test p = 0.018), with the increase being most characteristic of about a third of subjects. Even though DNA input was equal, the average per sample came to 65,000 to 85,000 unique sequences for controls compared with around 32,000 for CVID samples. CVID subjects shared fewer TCRbeta clones with each other than healthy controls did (p < 0.0001).

This clone turned up a few times. What antigen it recognizes has not been identified. Equivalent amounts of genomic DNA from CVID and control samples were used as sequencing input. For every sample, a 60 bp segment covering the rearranged TCRbeta CDR3 region was amplified and then sequenced. The immunoSEQ assay, a bias-corrected multiplex PCR combined with high-throughput sequencing, was used to amplify TCRbeta. The study's own analysis went as follows. Every unique nucleotide sequence counted as a clone and was annotated with V, D and J genes, copy number and frequency. Sequences were labeled productive if in frame, and non-productive if out of frame or containing stop codons. Clonality was calculated from Shannon's entropy as previously described. Mean CDR3 Kyte-Doolittle hydropathy was derived from the predicted amino acid sequences of productive clones. Hierarchical clustering of scaled V gene usage was performed with the R hclust function using Manhattan distance and complete linkage. Clone sharing by CDR3 amino acid sequence was assessed by resampling 12 repertoires per group over 100 rounds. Repertoires were searched for 70 published EBV-specific and a few hundred published CMV-specific TCRbeta sequences. After a couple of CVID samples that produced fewer than 10,000 sequences were dropped from the analysis, 42 CVID repertoires remained. This is the immuneACCESS table as TCRdb keeps it, with only in-frame sequences that have V and J called. A part of the clones is gone; compared with another copy, unresolved V genes explain less than half, and the rest is unexplained. V and J calls and clone size are as listed in that table; D and trimming were resolved from the DNA. The data for this sample show about 20,000 clones, each detected more than once. Approximately 2.6% of the sample rests with the top ten.

Standard criteria, namely reduction of serum IgG, IgA and/or IgM below the normal range together with specific antibody deficiency, were applied for the diagnosis of CVID. There were fewer than 45 subjects in the CVID group (roughly 29 male and roughly 15 female), ranging in age from roughly 9 to 65 years, with a mean age of 40. Both CVID patients and healthy controls were predominantly of Caucasian heritage. Replacement immunoglobulin therapy had been administered to all CVID subjects for at least one year at the time of study participation. At blood collection, none of the CVID subjects was ill or on immunomodulatory or immunosuppressive medication. Heparinized peripheral whole blood samples of roughly 5 to 9 ml were obtained from each donor. Genomic DNA from adults with common variable immune deficiency (CVID) and from healthy adult controls was the source for sequencing TCRbeta CDR3 repertoires. Diluted blood was subjected to density centrifugation over Hypaque 1077 or Ficoll-Paque for isolation of peripheral blood mononuclear cells. Unsorted mononuclear cells served as the source of genomic DNA, which was extracted either by Qiagen column purification or by a centrifugation-based method.

Sequencing was done on a sample of peripheral blood mononuclear cells. The TCR comes from a human donor with common variable immunodeficiency.

The CDR3: CASSADRGADTQYF. Incomplete CDR3 DNA: TGTGCCAGCAGTGCGGACAGGGGTGCAGATACG. This chain joins TRBV6-1 to TRBJ2-3; TRBD1 aligns with 9 central bases. The read comes to an end 3 residues before the CDR3 does, leaving the germline J gene to fill in the end. Trimming removed 4 bases from V and 4 bases from J; the gene matches leave 3 bases unexplained. Taken from cysteine to phenylalanine, the CDR3 has 14 residues. The DNA shown is the part of the CDR3 that was read: 33 bases, in frame from base 1. Based on the germline V gene, the CDR1 and CDR2 sequences are MNHNS and SASEGT.